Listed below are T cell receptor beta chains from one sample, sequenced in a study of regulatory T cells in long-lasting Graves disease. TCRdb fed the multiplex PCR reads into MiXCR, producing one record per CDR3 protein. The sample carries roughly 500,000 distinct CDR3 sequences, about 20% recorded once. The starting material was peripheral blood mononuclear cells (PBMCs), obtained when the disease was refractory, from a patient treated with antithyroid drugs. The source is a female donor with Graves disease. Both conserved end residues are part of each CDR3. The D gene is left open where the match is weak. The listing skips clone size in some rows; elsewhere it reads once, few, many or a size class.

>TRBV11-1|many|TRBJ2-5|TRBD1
TGTGCCAGCAGCTTTTCCGGGACAGGGGAAGAGACCCAGTACTTC
CASSFSGTGEETQYF
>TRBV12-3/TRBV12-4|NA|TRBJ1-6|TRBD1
TGTGCCAGCAGTTTAGTGCCGGACAGGGGGCGTTATTCACCCCCCCACTTT
CASSLVPDRGRYSPPHF
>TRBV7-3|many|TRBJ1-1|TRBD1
TGTGCCAGCAGCCAGACAGGGCCTTCGAAAGCTTTCTTT
CASSQTGPSKAFF
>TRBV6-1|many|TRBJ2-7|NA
TGTGCCAGCAGGCGACTGGCGGGGGCCGACATCGTAAAGTACTTC
CASRRLAGADIVKYF
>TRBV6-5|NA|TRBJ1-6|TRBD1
TGTGCCAGCAGTTACTCGAGGGCGGGACAGGGGGACTCACCCCTCCACTTT
CASSYSRAGQGDSPLHF
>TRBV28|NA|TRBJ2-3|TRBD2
TGTGCCAGCTCCGGGGGGACCACAGATACGCAGTATTTT
CASSGGTTDTQYF
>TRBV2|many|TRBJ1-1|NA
TGTGCCAGCAGTAGAGACAGAAACATAAACACTGAAGCTTTCTTT
CASSRDRNINTEAFF
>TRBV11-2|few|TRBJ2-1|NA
TGTGCCAGCAGCCCCGGCGTCGGAAATGAGCAGTTCTTC
CASSPGVGNEQFF
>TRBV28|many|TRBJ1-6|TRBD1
TGTGCCAGCAGTTTAGATCCAGGGGGCGTAGTTTCACCCCTCCACTTT
CASSLDPGGVVSPLHF
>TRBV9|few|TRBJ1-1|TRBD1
TGTGCCAGCAGCGTAGAGGGGACAGGGATGAACACTGAAGCTTTCTTT
CASSVEGTGMNTEAFF
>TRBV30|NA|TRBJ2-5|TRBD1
TGTGCCTGGGGTATGGACAGGGGGGAGACCCAGTACTTC
CAWGMDRGETQYF
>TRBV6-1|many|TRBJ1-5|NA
TGTGCCAGCAGCCTTGGTCCGGGCAATCAGCCCCAGCATTTT
CASSLGPGNQPQHF
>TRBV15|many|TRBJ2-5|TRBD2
TGTGCCACCAGCACCCGCGGGAGTGAGACCCAGTACTTC
CATSTRGSETQYF
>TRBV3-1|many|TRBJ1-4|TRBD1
TGTGCCAGCAGCCAAGGACAGGGGGCTGAAAAACTGTTTTTT
CASSQGQGAEKLFF
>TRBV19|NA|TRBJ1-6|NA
TGTGCCAGTAGTCGCGTCGTAGGGAGCTCCTATAATTCACCCCTCCACTTT
CASSRVVGSSYNSPLHF
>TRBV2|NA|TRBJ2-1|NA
TGTGCCAGCGGGGGCAGCAATGAGCAGTTCTTC
CASGGSNEQFF
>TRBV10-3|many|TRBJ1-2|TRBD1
TGTGCCATCAGCTTGGGGACAGTTGGCTATGGCTACACCTTC
CAISLGTVGYGYTF
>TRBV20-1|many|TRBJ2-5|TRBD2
TGCAGTGCGCGAGACACCCAAGGCGGGAGCCAAGAGACCCAGTACTTC
CSARDTQGGSQETQYF
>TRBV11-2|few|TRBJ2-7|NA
TGTGCCAGCAGCTTAACGCAGAGCTACGAGCAGTACTTC
CASSLTQSYEQYF
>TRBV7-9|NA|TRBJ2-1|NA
TGTGCCAGCAGCTTCACTAGCAATGAGCAGTTCTTC
CASSFTSNEQFF
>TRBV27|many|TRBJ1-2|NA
TGTGCCAGCAGTTTAACGGGCCGGGGTTTTGGCTACACCTTC
CASSLTGRGFGYTF
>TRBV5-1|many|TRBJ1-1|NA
TGCGCCAGCAGCGGGGGACTGAACCCGAACACTGAAGCTTTCTTT
CASSGGLNPNTEAFF
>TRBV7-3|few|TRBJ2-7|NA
TGTGCCAGCAGCCCTGACACACCCTACGAGCAGTACTTC
CASSPDTPYEQYF
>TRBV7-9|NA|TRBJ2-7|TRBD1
TGTGCCAGCAGCTCTACCGGGACAGGATTGTCCTACGAGCAGTACTTC
CASSSTGTGLSYEQYF
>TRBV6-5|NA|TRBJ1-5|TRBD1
TGTGCCAGCAGTTACTTAGGGGGCTTCAGCAATCAGCCCCAGCATTTT
CASSYLGGFSNQPQHF
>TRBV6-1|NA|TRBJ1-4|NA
TGTGCCAGCCGCCTAGACAGGCCTGCAACTAATGAAAAACTGTTTTTT
CASRLDRPATNEKLFF
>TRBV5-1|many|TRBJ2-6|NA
TGCGCCAGCAATGGGGGATCTGGGGCCAACGTCCTGACTTTC
CASNGGSGANVLTF
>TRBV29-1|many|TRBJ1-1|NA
TGCAGCGTTGATCCCACGGGGGGGCTCGCTGAAGCTTTCTTT
CSVDPTGGLAEAFF
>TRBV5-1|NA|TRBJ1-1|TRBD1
TGCGCCAGCAGCAACTTACAGGGGGCTGAAGCTTTCTTT
CASSNLQGAEAFF
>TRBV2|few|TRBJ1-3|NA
TGTGCCACGAAAAGTTCGGGGGTTTGGCAGGCCGACTCTGGAAACACCATATATTTT
CATKSSGVWQADSGNTIYF
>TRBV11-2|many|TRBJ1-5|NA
TGTGCCAGCAGCTTAGAAGGACAGAGCAATCAGCCCCAGCATTTT
CASSLEGQSNQPQHF
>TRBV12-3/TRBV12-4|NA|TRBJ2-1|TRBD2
TGTGCCAGCAGTAGAGCGGGGGGGCCGGATGAGCAGTTCTTC
CASSRAGGPDEQFF
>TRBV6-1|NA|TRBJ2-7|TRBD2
TGTGCCAGCAGTACTGAAAATCCTATAGCGGGGGGGCCAGGTGGCGAGCAGTACTTC
CASSTENPIAGGPGGEQYF
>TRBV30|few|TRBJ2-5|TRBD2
TGTGCCTGGAGTGCTGGCGGGACTAGCGGGGCGAAGCAGACCCAGTACTTC
CAWSAGGTSGAKQTQYF
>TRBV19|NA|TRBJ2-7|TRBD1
TGTGCCAGTAGTATCACAGGGGACCTGACCTACGAGCAGTACTTC
CASSITGDLTYEQYF
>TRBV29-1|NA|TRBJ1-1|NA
TGCAGCGTTGAAGGGGGGGGTATTAATGAAGCTTTCTTT
CSVEGGGINEAFF
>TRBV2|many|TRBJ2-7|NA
TGTGCCAGCAAGGGTTCTGGTTCCTACGAGCAGTACTTC
CASKGSGSYEQYF